This T cell receptor beta chain is from a study of shared clonotypes between healthy human individuals. Profiled with immunoSEQ multiplex PCR; TCRdb holds only in-frame clones, not every one. This repertoire shows 850,000 to 1,100,000 clones, about 80% found once; its top ten account for approximately 0.95%. Material: memory CD4+ T cells from PBMCs. This sample's subset: CD45RA-negative fraction. The receptor was derived from a man aged 18 to 29 in good health. Some clones in this sample may be carry-over from other donors' samples.

CDR3 protein: CASSSRARGDTGELFF. CDR3 DNA sequence: TGTGCCAGCAGCTCTCGGGCCCGGGGGGACACCGGGGAGCTGTTTTTT. The rearrangement joins TRBV5-5 to TRBJ2-2; 7 bases map to TRBD2. The CDR3 contains 16 residues. CDR1 is SGHKS and CDR2 is YYEKEE in the germline V gene (reference sequence). After removal of 3 bases from V and 3 bases from J, the junction contained 8 bases not matched to a gene. Complete variable domain (other parts from reference TRBV5-5 and TRBJ2-2): DAGVTQSPTHLIKTRGQQVTLRCSPISGHKSVSWYQQVLGQGPQFIFQYYEKEERGRGNFPDRFSARQFPNYSSELNVNALLLGDSALYLCASSSRARGDTGELFFGEGSRLTVL.